The 25 T cell receptor beta chains listed next were all sequenced from one sample in a study of lung T cells in sarcoidosis with Löfgren's syndrome. TCRdb recomputed calls from the reads with MiXCR, one row per CDR3 protein. The sample contains 60,000 to 70,000 distinct CDR3 sequences, around 20% of which appear only once. Sequenced sample: CD4+ T cells from PBMCs. The receptors were sampled from a human donor with sarcoidosis (Löfgren's syndrome or another form), or a control subject (not recorded which).

Ten or more counts support this clonotype. The J gene is TRBJ2-5, the V gene TRBV2; D ambiguous. In germline, CDR1 is SNHLY, CDR2 FYNNEI. This CDR3 comprises 13 residues. V was shortened by 1 base and J by 10 bases, with 13 bases between the two germline ends. The CDR3 DNA sequence: TGTGCCAGCAGTGAAGGGAGTGCGGCCAGCCAGTACTTC. The encoded protein is CASSEGSAASQYF.

This chain connects TRBV3-1 to TRBJ1-1; D not resolved. The CDR3 covers 13 residues. V lost 1 base and J 6 bases, leaving 9 bases between the germline ends. Germline V gene lookup returns CDR1 LGHDT and CDR2 YNNKEL (reference sequence). CDR3 residues: CASSQGARSEAFF. The CDR3 DNA reads TGTGCCAGCAGCCAAGGGGCAAGGTCTGAAGCTTTCTTT.

This chain uses TRBV9 with TRBJ2-7, with 8 bases fitting TRBD2. V lost 4 bases to trimming and J lost 4 bases; unmatched junction nucleotides: 13. Per the germline V gene, CDR1 is SGDLS and CDR2 is YYNGEE. This CDR3 is built from 16 residues. In nucleotides, the CDR3 is TGTGCCAGCAGCCGTGGGAAGCGGGAGTCGACTTACGAGCAGTACTTC. Translating gives CASSRGKRESTYEQYF. The whole variable domain, remainder taken from reference TRBV9 and TRBJ2-7, is DSGVTQTPKHLITATGQRVTLRCSPRSGDLSVYWYQQSLDQGLQFLIQYYNGEERAKGNILERFSAQQFPDLHSELNLSSLELGDSALYFCASSRGKRESTYEQYFGPGTRLTVT.

This clonotype was seen at least ten times. The chain carries TRBV28 and TRBJ2-7, with 9 bases aligning to TRBD1. Germline loops: CDR1 MDHEN, CDR2 SYDVKM. The CDR3 extends over 14 amino acids. V shed 11 bases, J shed 0 bases, and the junction held 8 bases outside the gene matches. The CDR3 DNA reads TGTGCCGCCGGGGGGACAGGGCGCTCCTACGAGCAGTACGTC. This encodes CAAGGTGRSYEQYV.

The V gene is TRBV12-3 or TRBV12-4, the J gene TRBJ1-1; TRBD1 is a possible D gene (6 bases). The CDR3 sequence is 15 residues long. The ends were cut back, 7 bases at V and 0 bases at J, with 15 bases in the middle. In nucleotides, the CDR3 is TGTGCCAGCACCGCGGTACAGGGTCTGAACACTGAAGCTTTCTTT. It is translated as CASTAVQGLNTEAFF.

This clonotype appeared many times. The chain combines TRBV6-1 with TRBJ1-4, with a possible D match to TRBD1 (5 bases). Looked up from germline, CDR1 is MNHNS and CDR2 is SASEGT. Trimming took off 1 base at V and 4 bases at J, with 13 bases between the two ends. The CDR3 runs to 16 residues. The DNA of the CDR3 is TGTGCCAGCAGTGAAGGGGTGACAGTTATTAATGAAAAACTGTTTTTT. Its translation: CASSEGVTVINEKLFF.

A word on this clonotype: A much bigger clone sits one base away, suggesting this may be a read error. The rearrangement joins TRBV6-1 to TRBJ1-5, with a weak D call TRBD1 (6 bases). V was clipped by 10 bases and J by 16 bases, with 23 bases between them. This CDR3 region has 12 residues. The germline V gene encodes CDR1 MNHNS and CDR2 SASEGT. The CDR3 nucleotides read TGTGCCAACACCTCCCCCACAGGGCCCCTTCATTTT. It yields the protein CANTSPTGPLHF.

The V gene is TRBV12-3 or TRBV12-4, the J gene TRBJ1-1; D is undetermined. The CDR3 consists of 12 residues. V was trimmed by 6 bases and J by 7 bases, leaving 12 bases between them. In nucleotides, the CDR3 is TGTGCCAGCAGAGAGAGGACCGGTGAAGCTTTCTTT. Protein product: CASRERTGEAFF.

This clonotype was seen ten or more times. The CDR3 coding sequence is TGCGCCAGCAGCCAGCCGAGAGCGGGGGGGAGGCAGCCCCAGCATTTT. Its protein is CASSQPRAGGRQPQHF. V usage is TRBV4-1 and J usage is TRBJ1-5, with D possibly TRBD1 on 5 matching bases. The CDR3 runs 16 residues. Deletions cut 3 bases from V and 7 bases from J, with 19 bases between. CDR1 is MGHRA and CDR2 is YSYEKL in the germline V gene.

This clonotype has at least ten counts. J is TRBJ1-5 and V is TRBV15; D is ambiguous. V lost 0 bases and J lost 1, with 7 bases in between. There are 15 residues in the CDR3. Germline V gene data show CDR1 as LNHNV and CDR2 as YYDKDF (reference sequence). Here the CDR3 reads CATSRDGSSNQPQHF. The CDR3 region has the DNA TGTGCCACCAGCAGAGACGGCAGCAGCAATCAGCCCCAGCATTTT. Based on the CDR3 plus reference TRBV15 and TRBJ1-5, the full variable domain is DAMVIQNPRYQVTQFGKPVTLSCSQTLNHNVMYWYQQKSSQAPKLLFHYYDKDFNNEADTPDNFQSRRPNTSFCFLDIRSPGLGDTAMYLCATSRDGSSNQPQHFGDGTRLSIL.

This clonotype was detected a few times. The chain joins TRBV2 to TRBJ1-5; a possible D gene is TRBD1 (5 bases). V was clipped by 4 bases and J by 3 bases, with 16 bases between them. CDR3 length: 16 residues. The germline V gene encodes CDR1 SNHLY and CDR2 FYNNEI. The CDR3 here is CASSAPVGGFNQPQHF. DNA of the CDR3: TGTGCCAGCAGTGCCCCGGTGGGGGGGTTCAATCAGCCCCAGCATTTT.

This clonotype occurred many times. This chain uses TRBV6-6 with TRBJ1-1; 8 nucleotides line up with TRBD1. The CDR3 contains 14 residues. Unmatched junction bases numbered 4, after V lost 0 bases and J lost 7 bases. Germline CDR1 and CDR2: MNHNY and SVGAGI (reference sequence). The DNA of the CDR3 is TGTGCCAGCAGTTACTCACAGGGGGACCTTGAAGCTTTCTTT. It yields the protein CASSYSQGDLEAFF.

The chain employs TRBV20-1 and TRBJ2-7, with D possibly being TRBD1 (5 bases). Trimming pared 4 bases from V and 3 bases from J, leaving 19 bases between. The CDR3 runs 15 residues. From germline, CDR1 is DFQATT and CDR2 SNEGSKA (reference sequence). CDR3 region: CSAKGSYGRNYEQYF. The DNA for the CDR3 is TGCAGTGCTAAGGGGTCTTACGGCCGAAACTACGAGCAGTACTTC.

This clonotype was counted between two and nine times. The gene calls are TRBV12-3 or TRBV12-4 and TRBJ2-7; 10 positions match TRBD1. With V trimmed by 5 bases and J by 5 bases, 12 bases remained unmatched. The length of the CDR3 is 16 residues. CDR3 residues: CASSPPGTGVFHEQYF. CDR3 nucleotides: TGTGCCAGCAGTCCCCCAGGGACAGGGGTTTTCCACGAGCAGTACTTC.

This clonotype was seen at least ten times. CDR3 in DNA: TGTGCCAGCTCCCGGACACTAGGACAGGGGGCGGTCGCTGAAGCTTTCTTT. Amino acid sequence: CASSRTLGQGAVAEAFF. V usage is TRBV18 and J usage is TRBJ1-1; 11 bases fit TRBD1. J gave up 6 bases and V 6 bases, and 15 bases lay outside the gene matches. The CDR3 length is 17 residues. Germline V gene sequence: CDR1 KGHSH, CDR2 LQKENI. Based on the CDR3 plus reference TRBV18 and TRBJ1-1, the full variable domain is NAGVMQNPRHLVRRRGQEARLRCSPMKGHSHVYWYRQLPEEGLKFMVYLQKENIIDESGMPKERFSAEFPKEGPSILRIQQVVRGDSAAYFCASSRTLGQGAVAEAFFGQGTRLTVV.

This clonotype occurred many times. The chain combines TRBV6-1 with TRBJ2-2, with TRBD2 identical over 9 bases. Germline lookup yields CDR1 MNHNS and CDR2 SASEGT. There are 14 residues in the CDR3. J gave up 5 bases and V 10 bases, and 8 bases lay outside the gene matches. DNA for the CDR3: TGTGCCACCGTGGGACTAGCCGCAACCGGGGAGCTGTTTTTT. Amino acids: CATVGLAATGELFF.

The sample holds many counts of this clonotype. CDR3: CAITGEVGNTEAFF. DNA of the CDR3: TGTGCCATCACCGGGGAGGTTGGGAACACTGAAGCTTTCTTT. J is TRBJ1-1 and V is TRBV10-3, with unresolved D. The germline V gene has CDR1 ENHRY and CDR2 SYGVKD. The CDR3 sequence is 14 residues long. The ends were cut back, 7 bases at V and 1 base at J, with 13 bases in the middle.

Ten or more counts support this clonotype. The chain links TRBV6-1 to TRBJ1-2, with TRBD1 matching over 9 bases. Germline V gene sequence: CDR1 MNHNS, CDR2 SASEGT. After removal of 5 bases from V and 0 bases from J, the junction contained 7 bases not matched to a gene. The CDR3 spans 16 residues. CDR3 sequence: CASSRAGTGTNYGYTF. The CDR3 DNA follows: TGTGCCAGCAGTAGAGCCGGGACAGGGACTAACTATGGCTACACCTTC.

On this clonotype itself: This may be a read error: a much more frequent sequence differs by one nucleotide. The chain combines TRBV5-4 with TRBJ1-1, with D maybe TRBD1 (6 bases). CDR1 is SGHNT and CDR2 is YYREEE in the germline V gene (reference sequence). CDR3 length: 15 residues. V was cut by 6 bases and J by 4 bases, with 19 bases left in between. CDR3 DNA sequence: TGTGCCAGCACCCCTGGGGGGGCCACGGGCACTGAAGCTTTCTTT. Amino acids: CASTPGGATGTEAFF.

This clonotype was detected a few times. This sequence joins TRBV19 and TRBJ2-3; D remains unclear. This CDR3 comprises 12 residues. CDR1 and CDR2 (germline): LNHDA, SQIVND (reference sequence). With 6 bases removed from V and 0 bases from J, the gap between germline ends came to 4 bases. The CDR3 spells CASRESTDTQYF. CDR3 DNA: TGTGCCAGTAGAGAAAGCACAGATACGCAGTATTTT.

With respect to this clonotype: A much larger clone is a single base away; this may be a read error. The conserved final phenylalanine or tryptophan is absent from the CDR3, which likely points to a read error. The chain joins TRBV20-1 to TRBJ2-1; 8 positions match TRBD1. This CDR3 has 13 residues. Germline loops: CDR1 DFQATT, CDR2 SNEGSKA (reference sequence). This CDR3 reads CRVGQGKSNEQFL. The DNA of the CDR3 is TGCAGGGTAGGACAGGGTAAATCGAATGAGCAGTTCCTC.

Details on this clonotype: A much larger clone differs from this one at a single base, so this may be a read error. The chain couples TRBV4-1 to TRBJ1-6, with D possibly TRBD1 on 6 matching bases. From germline, CDR1 is MGHRA and CDR2 YSYEKL. With 4 bases removed from V and 5 bases from J, the gap between germline ends came to 18 bases. This CDR3 region has 17 residues. The CDR3 here is CASSRLHPQGNNSPLHF. Written as DNA, the CDR3 is TGCGCCAGCAGCCGGCTCCACCCGCAGGGGAATAATTCACCCCTCCACTTT.

In regard to this clonotype: A much larger clone differs by one base, so this may be a read error. J is TRBJ2-7 and V is TRBV6-2 or TRBV6-3; a possible D gene is TRBD2 (6 bases). Germline CDR1 MNHEY, CDR2 SVGEGT. The CDR3 extends over 16 amino acids. DNA of the CDR3: TGTGCCAGCATCCAAAACCGGGCGCGGGGCTCCTACGAGCAGTGCTTC. Translation gives CASIQNRARGSYEQCF.

About this clonotype itself: A much larger clonotype is one base distant, so this may be a read error. The genes are TRBV28 and TRBJ2-2, with 8 nucleotides matching TRBD1. Trimming at V came to 3 bases and at J to 6 bases, leaving 6 bases not matched to a gene. The CDR3 spans 15 residues. The germline V gene encodes CDR1 MDHEN and CDR2 SYDVKM. The DNA of the CDR3 is TGTGCCAGCAGTTTTCGGCAGGGGGCGGCCGGGGAGCTGTTTTTT. It translates to CASSFRQGAAGELFF.

The chain is built from TRBV7-3 and TRBJ2-1; D remains ambiguous. CDR3 size: 16 residues. V lost 1 base, J lost 7 bases, and 17 bases lay in between. Germline CDR1 and CDR2: SGHTA and FQGTGA. The CDR3 sequence: CASSLNRFGRINEQFF. In nucleotides, the CDR3 is TGTGCCAGCAGCTTAAATAGGTTTGGCAGGATAAATGAGCAGTTCTTC.